This is a list of T cell receptor beta chains from one sample in a study of shared clonotypes between healthy human individuals. TCRdb's table, derived via immunoSEQ multiplex PCR, lists solely in-frame clones and lacks some. Among millions of clones listed, 95% were seen once. Sequenced: naive CD4+ T cells sorted from blood. The origin of the receptors is a man aged 18 to 30 in good health. CDR3s include the opening cysteine and the closing phenylalanine or tryptophan. D genes are given only for firm matches. The size entry is marked missing in some rows and otherwise reads once, few, many or a size class.

j_gene: TRBJ1-6
v_gene: TRBV15
abundance: NA
d_gene: TRBD1
CDR3nt: TGTGCCACCAGCAGAGATCCTCCAGGGGGAAGCCAATCACCCCTCCACTTT
CDR3aa: CATSRDPPGGSQSPLHF

j_gene: TRBJ1-1
v_gene: TRBV28
abundance: NA
d_gene: TRBD1
CDR3nt: TGTGCCAGCAGTTTAAGACAGGGGGCGGGAACTGAAGCTTTCTTT
CDR3aa: CASSLRQGAGTEAFF

j_gene: TRBJ1-4
v_gene: TRBV5-1
abundance: NA
d_gene: NA
CDR3nt: TGCGCCAGCAGCTTGGGAGAAAAACTGTTTTTT
CDR3aa: CASSLGEKLFF

j_gene: TRBJ1-1
v_gene: TRBV29-1
abundance: NA
d_gene: NA
CDR3nt: TGCAGCGAGATCAGGGGTTCTACTGAAGCTTTCTTT
CDR3aa: CSEIRGSTEAFF

j_gene: TRBJ1-1
v_gene: TRBV6-5
abundance: NA
d_gene: TRBD1
CDR3nt: TGTGCCAGCAGTTACCTCAGGACAGGGACCACTGAAGCTTTCTTT
CDR3aa: CASSYLRTGTTEAFF

j_gene: TRBJ1-5
v_gene: TRBV6-5
abundance: NA
d_gene: NA
CDR3nt: TGTGCCAGCAGTTACAACGACGGTAGCAATCAGCCCCAGCATTTT
CDR3aa: CASSYNDGSNQPQHF

j_gene: TRBJ2-2
v_gene: TRBV9
abundance: NA
d_gene: NA
CDR3nt: TGTGCCAGCAGCGTAGGGACGGGAACTACCGGGGAGCTGTTTTTT
CDR3aa: CASSVGTGTTGELFF

j_gene: TRBJ2-2
v_gene: TRBV6-5
abundance: NA
d_gene: TRBD1
CDR3nt: TGTGCCAGCAGTTACTCACAGGGGCGGCTGTTTTTT
CDR3aa: CASSYSQGRLFF

j_gene: TRBJ1-6
v_gene: TRBV18
abundance: NA
d_gene: NA
CDR3nt: TGTGCCAGCTCACCTGTACAAATAAATTCACCCCTCCACTTT
CDR3aa: CASSPVQINSPLHF

j_gene: TRBJ1-3
v_gene: TRBV7-2
abundance: NA
d_gene: NA
CDR3nt: TGTGCCAGCAGCGAATCCCGTGGGGCAGGGGCCGAAGGAAACACCATATATTTT
CDR3aa: CASSESRGAGAEGNTIYF

j_gene: TRBJ2-5
v_gene: TRBV9
abundance: NA
d_gene: NA
CDR3nt: TGTGCCAGCAGCGTTGCTGCAGGGGAGACCCAGTACTTC
CDR3aa: CASSVAAGETQYF

j_gene: TRBJ1-2
v_gene: TRBV14
abundance: NA
d_gene: TRBD1
CDR3nt: TGTGCCAGCAGCCAAGTTACCAAGGGACAGTCTAACTATGGCTACACCTTC
CDR3aa: CASSQVTKGQSNYGYTF

j_gene: TRBJ2-3
v_gene: TRBV7-7
abundance: NA
d_gene: NA
CDR3nt: TGTGCTAGCAGCCCCTCCGGCTACACAGATACGCAGTATTTT
CDR3aa: CASSPSGYTDTQYF

j_gene: TRBJ1-2
v_gene: TRBV19
abundance: NA
d_gene: TRBD1
CDR3nt: TGTGCCAGTAGTCCAGGACAGGGAGTAAGATCGGATGGCTACACCTTC
CDR3aa: CASSPGQGVRSDGYTF

j_gene: TRBJ2-1
v_gene: TRBV9
abundance: NA
d_gene: NA
CDR3nt: TGTGCCAGCAGCGTAGGCAGCGGCAGCTCCTACAATGAGCAGTTCTTC
CDR3aa: CASSVGSGSSYNEQFF

j_gene: TRBJ1-6
v_gene: TRBV6-1
abundance: NA
d_gene: NA
CDR3nt: TGTGCCAGCCTTCTGAGGGAAAATTCACCCCTCCACTTT
CDR3aa: CASLLRENSPLHF

j_gene: TRBJ1-6
v_gene: TRBV10-1
abundance: NA
d_gene: TRBD1
CDR3nt: TGCGCCAGCAGTACAGGGGATTCACCCCTCCACTTT
CDR3aa: CASSTGDSPLHF

j_gene: TRBJ2-7
v_gene: TRBV19
abundance: NA
d_gene: TRBD2
CDR3nt: TGTGCCAGTAGTATAGACTCGACTAGCGGGAGGACGGACCGGTCCGAGCAGTACTTC
CDR3aa: CASSIDSTSGRTDRSEQYF

j_gene: TRBJ2-7
v_gene: TRBV27
abundance: NA
d_gene: TRBD2
CDR3nt: TGTGCCAGCAGTCCGCCTCCCGGGACTAGCGGGAGGAACTACGAGCAGTACTTC
CDR3aa: CASSPPPGTSGRNYEQYF

j_gene: TRBJ2-2
v_gene: TRBV27
abundance: NA
d_gene: NA
CDR3nt: TGTGCCAGCAGTCCTATCGGGGGCTATGGCGGGGAGCTGTTTTTT
CDR3aa: CASSPIGGYGGELFF

j_gene: TRBJ1-6
v_gene: TRBV6-6
abundance: NA
d_gene: TRBD1
CDR3nt: TGTGCCAGCGAAGGGGACAGCCTTAGGCATTCACCCCTCCACTTT
CDR3aa: CASEGDSLRHSPLHF

j_gene: TRBJ2-3
v_gene: TRBV19
abundance: NA
d_gene: NA
CDR3nt: TGTGCCACCGGACAGTCCGCGGGGGTCGATACGCAGTATTTT
CDR3aa: CATGQSAGVDTQYF

j_gene: TRBJ2-5
v_gene: TRBV7-2
abundance: NA
d_gene: TRBD2
CDR3nt: TGTGCCACCTCGACTAGCGGGAGGACCTCCGCGACCCAGTACTTC
CDR3aa: CATSTSGRTSATQYF

j_gene: TRBJ1-1
v_gene: TRBV6-1
abundance: NA
d_gene: NA
CDR3nt: TGTGCCAGCAGTGATCGCGGGGGAAACACTGAAGCTTTCTTT
CDR3aa: CASSDRGGNTEAFF

j_gene: TRBJ2-7
v_gene: TRBV27
abundance: NA
d_gene: NA
CDR3nt: TGTGCCAGCAGTTCCCCCTCGGCGGGACTCTACGAGCAGTACTTC
CDR3aa: CASSSPSAGLYEQYF

j_gene: TRBJ1-5
v_gene: TRBV28
abundance: NA
d_gene: TRBD1
CDR3nt: TGTGCCAGCAGCTGGACAGGGGGCAGGTATAGCAATCAGCCCCAGCATTTT
CDR3aa: CASSWTGGRYSNQPQHF

j_gene: TRBJ1-2
v_gene: TRBV29-1
abundance: once
d_gene: NA
CDR3nt: TGCAGCGCTATAACAGGGCAGGACTATGGCTACACCTTC
CDR3aa: CSAITGQDYGYTF

j_gene: TRBJ2-1
v_gene: TRBV11-2
abundance: NA
d_gene: NA
CDR3nt: TGTGCCAGCAAAGAGGGGCAATCCTACAATGAGCAGTTCTTC
CDR3aa: CASKEGQSYNEQFF

j_gene: TRBJ1-2
v_gene: TRBV2
abundance: NA
d_gene: NA
CDR3nt: TGTGCCAGCAGAGGGGGGCAGGGAGGCTATGGCTACACCTTC
CDR3aa: CASRGGQGGYGYTF

j_gene: TRBJ2-2
v_gene: TRBV9
abundance: once
d_gene: NA
CDR3nt: TGTGCCAGCAGCCCCATAGGGGGGGCCGGGGAGCTGTTTTTT
CDR3aa: CASSPIGGAGELFF

j_gene: TRBJ2-7
v_gene: TRBV4-3
abundance: once
d_gene: TRBD2
CDR3nt: TGCGCCAGCAGCCAAGCAAGACTAGCGGGCCCCTACGAGCAGTACTTC
CDR3aa: CASSQARLAGPYEQYF

j_gene: TRBJ2-7
v_gene: TRBV7-8
abundance: NA
d_gene: NA
CDR3nt: TGTGCCAGCAGCTTAAGGAGACAGTCGTACGAGCAGTACTTC
CDR3aa: CASSLRRQSYEQYF

j_gene: TRBJ1-3
v_gene: TRBV7-6
abundance: NA
d_gene: NA
CDR3nt: TGTGCCAGCAGCTTATTAGCGAGGTCCATCGCGGATGGAAACACCATATATTTT
CDR3aa: CASSLLARSIADGNTIYF

j_gene: TRBJ2-7
v_gene: TRBV11-2
abundance: NA
d_gene: TRBD1
CDR3nt: TGTGCCAGCAGCTCGTACGGGACAGACAATAACTACGAGCAGTACTTC
CDR3aa: CASSSYGTDNNYEQYF

j_gene: TRBJ2-5
v_gene: TRBV27
abundance: NA
d_gene: TRBD1
CDR3nt: TGTGCCAGCGGCTGGGACAGGACTACGAAGACCCAGTACTTC
CDR3aa: CASGWDRTTKTQYF

j_gene: TRBJ1-6
v_gene: TRBV5-1
abundance: NA
d_gene: NA
CDR3nt: TGCGCCAGCAGCTTGGGCCAGCCTAATTCACCCCTCCACTTT
CDR3aa: CASSLGQPNSPLHF

j_gene: TRBJ2-7
v_gene: TRBV6-6
abundance: NA
d_gene: TRBD2
CDR3nt: TGTGCCAGCAGTTCCGCGGGAGGGCCCTACGAGCAGTACTTC
CDR3aa: CASSSAGGPYEQYF

j_gene: TRBJ2-6
v_gene: TRBV27
abundance: NA
d_gene: TRBD1
CDR3nt: TGTGCCAGCAGTCATAACCGGGACAGGGCGCACGTCCTGACTTTC
CDR3aa: CASSHNRDRAHVLTF

j_gene: TRBJ2-7
v_gene: TRBV18
abundance: NA
d_gene: NA
CDR3nt: TGTGCCAGCTCACCACGATTCGACTACGAGCAGTACTTC
CDR3aa: CASSPRFDYEQYF

j_gene: TRBJ2-5
v_gene: TRBV15
abundance: NA
d_gene: NA
CDR3nt: TGTGCCACCAGCAGGGACGGCCAGGGAGCAGAGACCCAGTACTTC
CDR3aa: CATSRDGQGAETQYF

j_gene: TRBJ1-6
v_gene: TRBV2
abundance: NA
d_gene: TRBD1
CDR3nt: TGTGCCAGCAGCTACGACAGGGTCGCGAATTCACCCCTCCACTTT
CDR3aa: CASSYDRVANSPLHF